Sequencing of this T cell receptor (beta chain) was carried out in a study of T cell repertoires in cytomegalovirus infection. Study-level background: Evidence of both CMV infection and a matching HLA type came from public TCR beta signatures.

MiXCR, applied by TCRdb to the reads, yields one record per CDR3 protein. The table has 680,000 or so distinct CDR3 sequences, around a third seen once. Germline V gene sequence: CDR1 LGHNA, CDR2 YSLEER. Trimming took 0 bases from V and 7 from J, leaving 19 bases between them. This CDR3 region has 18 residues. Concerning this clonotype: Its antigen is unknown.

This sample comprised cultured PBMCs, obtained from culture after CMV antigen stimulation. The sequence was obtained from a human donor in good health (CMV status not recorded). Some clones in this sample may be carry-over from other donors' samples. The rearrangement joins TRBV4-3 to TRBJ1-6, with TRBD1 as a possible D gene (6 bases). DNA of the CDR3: TGCGCCAGCAGCCAAGAGGCATTCGCAGGGGTTAAGAATTCACCCCTCCACTTT. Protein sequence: CASSQEAFAGVKNSPLHF.